Each of the 30 T cell receptor beta chains below was sequenced from the same sample in a study of cytomegalovirus exposure and HLA in healthy donors. The PCR ran on 60 Vbeta and 13 Jbeta primers. The method was immunoSEQ multiplex PCR; TCRdb's version includes in-frame clones alone and lacks a portion of them. The profile covers 63,000 or so clones, with approximately 72% appearing a single time and just under 7.5% taken by the ten largest. Material: PBMCs. The origin of the receptors is a woman between 25 and 40 years old in good health and CMV-seropositive.

The V gene is TRBV13, the J gene TRBJ2-7; D might be TRBD1 (6 bases). This CDR3 has 13 amino acids. V shed 0 bases and J shed 5 bases, with 8 bases lying between them. Germline-derived CDR1 and CDR2 are PRHDT and FYEKMQ (reference sequence). Here the CDR3 DNA reads TGTGCCAGCAGCTTAGGGGGACACCACGAGCAGTACTTC. Translating gives CASSLGGHHEQYF.

This clone occurred a few times. The chain joins TRBV2 to TRBJ2-3, with D perhaps TRBD1 (5 bases). V was shortened by 6 bases and J by 5 bases, with 12 bases between the two germline ends. Germline V gives CDR1 SNHLY, CDR2 FYNNEI. This CDR3 is built from 13 residues. In nucleotides, the CDR3 is TGTGCCAGCAGATACCTCCAGGGAGATACGCAGTATTTT. Translation: CASRYLQGDTQYF.

The V call is TRBV5-6, the J call TRBJ2-5; 11 bases agree with TRBD2. The DNA end is a closer match to TRBJ2-7, so the J assignment may be wrong. The CDR3 is made up of 17 amino acids. CDR1 is SGHDT, CDR2 YYEEEE, per germline. CDR3 DNA sequence: TGTGCCAGCAGCCGAGGGCTAGCGGGAGGATTCTCCTACGAGCAGTACTTC. Encoded protein: CASSRGLAGGFSYEQYF.

V gene TRBV5-1 combines with J gene TRBJ2-1; TRBD1 aligns across 7 bases. The J segment lost 3 bases and the V segment lost 4 bases, leaving 4 bases of the junction unmatched. The CDR3 runs 14 residues. Germline CDR1 is SGHRS and CDR2 is YFSETQ. DNA of the CDR3: TGCGCCAGCAGCCCCTGGACAGGCTACAATGAGCAGTTCTTC. This gives the protein CASSPWTGYNEQFF.

This chain uses TRBV7-9 with TRBJ2-2; D call uncertain. Trimming took off 4 bases at V and 8 bases at J, with 8 bases between the two ends. The CDR3 covers 12 residues. The germline V gene has CDR1 SEHNR and CDR2 FQNEAQ (reference sequence). CDR3 residues: CASSSDFGELFF. DNA of the CDR3: TGTGCCAGCAGCTCTGACTTTGGGGAGCTGTTTTTT.

This clone has a single count. The V and J genes are TRBV28 and TRBJ2-3, with unresolved D. In germline, CDR1 is MDHEN, CDR2 SYDVKM. Trimming left V 2 bases short and J 2 bases short, with 11 bases between. This CDR3 spans 15 amino acids. This CDR3 reads CASSLGQASTDTQYF. The CDR3 nucleotides read TGTGCCAGCAGTTTAGGGCAGGCGTCCACAGATACGCAGTATTTT. Combining the CDR3 with reference TRBV28 and TRBJ2-3 gives the whole variable domain DVKVTQSSRYLVKRTGEKVFLECVQDMDHENMFWYRQDPGLGLRLIYFSYDVKMKEKGDIPEGYSVSREKKERFSLILESASTNQTSMYLCASSLGQASTDTQYFGPGTRLTVL.

The chain couples TRBV12-5 to TRBJ1-5, with 7 nucleotides matching TRBD1. Trimming took 0 bases from V and 6 from J; bases not matched to a gene: 14. Per the germline V gene, CDR1 is LGHNT and CDR2 is FRNRAP. The CDR3 has 18 amino acids. CDR3 sequence reads: CASGLVLGGARFGQPQHF. The CDR3 nucleotides are TGTGCTAGTGGTTTGGTACTAGGGGGCGCGAGGTTTGGTCAGCCCCAGCATTTT.

This sequence joins TRBV5-1 and TRBJ2-2; 10 nucleotides align to TRBD2. The CDR3 runs to 15 residues. Unmatched junction bases numbered 4, after V lost 4 bases and J lost 4 bases. Germline CDR1 reads SGHRS; CDR2 reads YFSETQ. The CDR3 DNA follows: TGCGCCAGCAGCGAGAGCGGGAGGGCCACCGGGGAGCTGTTTTTT. This codes for CASSESGRATGELFF.

V is TRBV5-6 and J is TRBJ2-2, with a possible D match to TRBD1 (6 bases). This CDR3 comprises 15 residues. Germline values: CDR1 SGHDT, CDR2 YYEEEE. The V end lost 1 base, the J end lost 4 bases, and 11 bases lay between the germline ends. The CDR3 nucleotides are TGTGCCAGCAGCTTGTACAGGGTTGTCACCGGGGAGCTGTTTTTT. Its protein product is CASSLYRVVTGELFF.

The table lists this clone with a count of one. The V call is TRBV27, the J call TRBJ2-7; 9 bases match TRBD1. The V segment lost 5 bases and the J segment 6 bases; nucleotides outside the gene matches: 11. The CDR3 extends over 15 amino acids. The germline V gene encodes CDR1 MNHEY and CDR2 SMNVEV (reference sequence). The CDR3 protein is CASSILQGAVREQYF. Written as DNA, the CDR3 is TGTGCCAGCAGTATCCTACAGGGGGCGGTTCGCGAGCAGTACTTC.

CDR3 DNA sequence: TGCGCCAGCAGCTTAGGGGACGAGCAGTACTTC. This codes for CASSLGDEQYF. The rearrangement uses TRBV5-1 and TRBJ2-7, with a possible D match to TRBD1 (5 bases). Trimming removed 2 bases at V and 5 bases at J, with 5 bases between. The CDR3 spans 11 residues. Per germline, CDR1 SGHRS and CDR2 YFSETQ.

The chain combines TRBV30 with TRBJ1-6, with TRBD1 matching 9 bases. The V gene's germline CDR1 is GTSNPN and CDR2 SVGIG (reference sequence). This CDR3 has 17 residues. Trimming removed 0 bases from V and 7 bases from J; junction bases left unmatched: 10. DNA of the CDR3: TGTGCCTGGAGTGTACGGGGGACAGGGATAGGAAATTCACCCCTCCACTTT. The encoded protein is CAWSVRGTGIGNSPLHF.

The genes are TRBV5-1 and TRBJ1-1, with D perhaps TRBD1 (5 bases). This CDR3 is built from 14 residues. Germline V gene sequence: CDR1 SGHRS, CDR2 YFSETQ. Trimming took off 6 bases at V and 6 bases at J, with 18 bases between the two ends. DNA for the CDR3: TGCGCCAGCAACCGGCCGGGGGATGGGCCTGAAGCTTTCTTT. Its translation is CASNRPGDGPEAFF. Drawing the rest from reference TRBV5-1 and TRBJ1-1, the complete variable domain is KAGVTQTPRYLIKTRGQQVTLSCSPISGHRSVSWYQQTPGQGLQFLFEYFSETQRNKGNFPGRFSGRQFSNSRSEMNVSTLELGDSALYLCASNRPGDGPEAFFGQGTRLTVV.

This chain connects TRBV28 to TRBJ2-2; a weak D match, TRBD2 (6 bases). Looked up from germline, CDR1 is MDHEN and CDR2 is SYDVKM. V lost 6 bases, J lost 0 bases, and 8 bases lay in between. The length of the CDR3 is 14 residues. The DNA of the CDR3 is TGTGCCAGCAGACCGGGGGCGAACACCGGGGAGCTGTTTTTT. Translating it yields CASRPGANTGELFF.

The V gene is TRBV15, the J gene TRBJ2-7, with unresolved D. CDR1 is LNHNV, CDR2 YYDKDF, per germline (reference sequence). There are 12 residues in the CDR3. V lost 0 bases and J lost 4, with 4 bases in between. The DNA for the CDR3 is TGTGCCACCAGCAGAGATCGGTACGAGCAGTACTTC. Translation: CATSRDRYEQYF. Using reference TRBV15 and TRBJ2-7 for the parts outside the CDR3, the full variable domain is DAMVIQNPRYQVTQFGKPVTLSCSQTLNHNVMYWYQQKSSQAPKLLFHYYDKDFNNEADTPDNFQSRRPNTSFCFLDIRSPGLGDTAMYLCATSRDRYEQYFGPGTRLTVT.

This rearrangement joins TRBV30 to TRBJ2-7, with D possibly TRBD1 on 6 matching bases. The CDR3 runs to 13 residues. From germline, CDR1 is GTSNPN and CDR2 SVGIG (reference sequence). Trimming removed 2 bases from V and 6 bases from J, with 14 bases in between. The CDR3 loop is CAWSSTPGVEQYF. The CDR3 nucleotides are TGTGCCTGGAGTTCTACCCCAGGGGTCGAGCAGTACTTC.

The V and J genes are TRBV5-1 and TRBJ2-5, with D maybe TRBD2 (6 bases). The J call may be faulty, since TRBJ2-7 better matches the DNA end. Germline values: CDR1 SGHRS, CDR2 YFSETQ. The CDR3 totals 15 residues. CDR3 DNA sequence: TGCGCCAGCAGCTCCGGTGGGGGGAGTTCCTACGAGCAGTACTTC. Its protein product is CASSSGGGSSYEQYF.

The chain joins TRBV7-2 to TRBJ1-5; D gene uncertain. V was pared by 5 bases and J by 3 bases, with 11 bases between. CDR3 length equals 14 residues. Germline V gene sequence: CDR1 SGHTA, CDR2 FQGNSA. CDR3 in amino acids: CASSLTPYNQPQHF. The CDR3 nucleotides read TGTGCCAGCAGCCTGACACCTTACAATCAGCCCCAGCATTTT.

DNA of the CDR3: TGTGCCAGCAGCTTAGGCCCCCAGACCTACGAGCAGTACTTC. Its translation: CASSLGPQTYEQYF. This rearrangement joins TRBV7-3 to TRBJ2-7; D not certain. CDR3 length equals 14 residues. Deletions cut 2 bases from V and 2 bases from J, with 10 bases between. Germline V gives CDR1 SGHTA, CDR2 FQGTGA.

Only one count was recorded for this clone. This chain connects TRBV30 to TRBJ2-5, with TRBD2 matching over 7 bases. Germline CDR1 and CDR2: GTSNPN and SVGIG (reference sequence). This CDR3 has 14 amino acids. Germline trimming cut 2 bases from V and 5 bases from J; bases unmatched to any gene: 8. This CDR3 is CAWSLLASGETQYF. In nucleotides, the CDR3 is TGTGCCTGGAGTTTACTAGCGTCGGGGGAGACCCAGTACTTC.

This chain links TRBV7-6 with TRBJ1-3; D is uncertain. The CDR3 is made up of 14 amino acids. V gave up 2 bases and J gave up 0 bases, with 5 bases separating them. From germline, CDR1 is SGHVS and CDR2 FNYEAQ. The DNA of the CDR3 is TGTGCCAGCAGCTTACAGGTCTCTGGAAACACCATATATTTT. Encoded protein: CASSLQVSGNTIYF.

This chain uses TRBV5-5 with TRBJ2-3; 10 bases agree with TRBD2. With 4 bases clipped from V and 3 bases from J, the junction kept 8 bases outside the gene matches. This CDR3 spans 16 amino acids. The germline gives CDR1 SGHKS, CDR2 YYEKEE (reference sequence). This CDR3 is CASSGASGSRTDTQYF. The DNA of the CDR3 is TGTGCCAGCAGCGGCGCTAGCGGGAGTAGAACAGATACGCAGTATTTT.

The V and J genes are TRBV5-1 and TRBJ2-7; 8 bases map to TRBD1. The CDR3 runs to 15 residues. Germline loops: CDR1 SGHRS, CDR2 YFSETQ. Trimming removed 3 bases from V and 2 bases from J; junction bases left unmatched: 7. The CDR3 is CASSSPGQGPYEQYF. CDR3 bases: TGCGCCAGCAGCTCCCCAGGACAGGGCCCCTACGAGCAGTACTTC.

The gene calls are TRBV7-9 and TRBJ1-5; D ambiguous. The CDR3 runs to 14 residues. V lost 1 base and J lost 3, with 7 bases in between. Germline V gene data show CDR1 as SEHNR and CDR2 as FQNEAQ (reference sequence). DNA for the CDR3: TGTGCCAGCAGCTTAGACAGTTCCAATCAGCCCCAGCATTTT. Its translation is CASSLDSSNQPQHF. Combining the CDR3 with reference TRBV7-9 and TRBJ1-5 gives the whole variable domain DTGVSQNPRHKITKRGQNVTFRCDPISEHNRLYWYRQTLGQGPEFLTYFQNEAQLEKSRLLSDRFSAERPKGSFSTLEIQRTEQGDSAMYLCASSLDSSNQPQHFGDGTRLSIL.

The rearrangement links TRBV19 to TRBJ2-3; 9 bases are shared with TRBD1. The CDR3 covers 16 residues. V shed 4 bases, J shed 1 base, and the junction held 6 bases outside the gene matches. Germline V gene lookup returns CDR1 LNHDA and CDR2 SQIVND (reference sequence). The DNA for the CDR3 is TGTGCCAGTAGTACCCGGACAGGGGTAGGCACAGATACGCAGTATTTT. This encodes CASSTRTGVGTDTQYF.

The rearrangement links TRBV30 to TRBJ2-2; 7 bases agree with TRBD2. The junction had 15 bases not matched to a gene; V was cut back by 2 bases and J by 6 bases. Germline V CDR1 and CDR2: GTSNPN, SVGIG (reference sequence). The CDR3 loop spans 17 amino acids. The chain's CDR3 is CAWSRREGFYPPGELFF. CDR3 nucleotides: TGTGCCTGGAGTAGGAGGGAGGGCTTTTATCCCCCCGGGGAGCTGTTTTTT.

This clone showed up just a few times. This chain uses TRBV6-5 with TRBJ1-1, with 8 nucleotides matching TRBD1. CDR3 length equals 13 residues. Unmatched junction bases numbered 9, after V lost 5 bases and J lost 10 bases. Germline CDR1 MNHEY, CDR2 SVGAGI. The CDR3: CASSKTLQGVAFF. The CDR3, as DNA: TGTGCCAGCAGTAAAACTTTACAGGGGGTAGCTTTCTTT.

The chain's CDR3 is CASTLRNTIYF. The CDR3 region has the DNA TGTGCCAGCACCCTCCGGAACACCATATATTTT. The chain links TRBV7-2 to TRBJ1-3; D uncertain. Germline CDR1 SGHTA, CDR2 FQGNSA. The germline V and J ends were trimmed by 7 bases and 7 bases, with 8 bases remaining between them. This CDR3 is built from 11 residues.

This sequence joins TRBV9 and TRBJ2-5, with a possible D match to TRBD2 (5 bases). Germline values: CDR1 SGDLS, CDR2 YYNGEE. V lost 0 bases to trimming and J lost 7 bases, with 10 bases between them. The CDR3 consists of 13 residues. CDR3 DNA: TGTGCCAGCAGCGTAGCGGGGTTCGGGACCCAGTACTTC. Translating gives CASSVAGFGTQYF.

V usage is TRBV10-3 and J usage is TRBJ2-5, with D possibly TRBD2 on 6 matching bases. The CDR3 totals 14 residues. Germline CDR1 and CDR2: ENHRY and SYGVKD. The V end lost 0 bases, the J end lost 5 bases, and 10 bases lay between the germline ends. CDR3 protein: CAISESRDGETQYF. In DNA form, the CDR3 reads TGTGCCATCAGTGAGTCGCGGGATGGGGAGACCCAGTACTTC.